Listed below are T cell receptor beta chains from one sample, sequenced in a study of T cell responses to AZD1222 COVID-19 vaccine. Produced via immunoSEQ multiplex PCR; TCRdb's table is partial and in-frame only. Seen here are over 100,000 clones, around 91% observed once, and the top ten hold 3.1%. Material: peripheral blood, obtained on day 0 of AZD1222 vaccination. These receptors came from an adult in good health. CDR3s include the opening cysteine and the closing phenylalanine or tryptophan. Each record gives: CDR3 DNA, CDR3 protein, D gene, clone size, J gene, V gene. A D gene is named only where the DNA matches it firmly. Some rows mark clone size as missing; the rest say once, few, many or name a class of expanded clone.

DNA: TGTGCCAGCAGCGTGGCCTCCGGGGAGCTGTTTTTT; CDR3: CASSVASGELFF; D: .; size: .; J: TRBJ2-2; V: TRBV9
DNA: TGTGCCAGCAGCTGGGACGGGGAGCTGTTTTTT; CDR3: CASSWDGELFF; D: .; size: .; J: TRBJ2-2; V: TRBV11-2
DNA: TGTGCCAGCAGCGGCGGAAGACAGGGAGGCACTGAAGCTTTCTTT; CDR3: CASSGGRQGGTEAFF; D: TRBD1; size: .; J: TRBJ1-1; V: TRBV7-6
DNA: TGTGCCAGCCGCCCGGGACTTACCTATGGCTACACCTTC; CDR3: CASRPGLTYGYTF; D: .; size: few; J: TRBJ1-2; V: TRBV25-1
DNA: TGTGCCAGCTCACCACCGGGTGGAGCGGGTCGAAGTGGGACCCAGTACTTC; CDR3: CASSPPGGAGRSGTQYF; D: .; size: .; J: TRBJ2-5; V: TRBV18
DNA: TGCGCCAGCAGTCCGACTAGCGGGAGCTACAATGAGCAGTTCTTC; CDR3: CASSPTSGSYNEQFF; D: TRBD2; size: .; J: TRBJ2-1; V: TRBV5-1
DNA: TGTGCCAGCAGCCCGCGCGAGATCATGAACACTGAAGCTTTCTTT; CDR3: CASSPREIMNTEAFF; D: .; size: .; J: TRBJ1-1; V: TRBV7-8
DNA: TGTGCCAGCACCCTAGCGGGAGGGCGTCGAGATACGCAGTATTTT; CDR3: CASTLAGGRRDTQYF; D: TRBD2; size: .; J: TRBJ2-3; V: TRBV27
DNA: TGCAGCGGAGGGACAGGGACCGGGGAGCTGTTTTTT; CDR3: CSGGTGTGELFF; D: TRBD1; size: .; J: TRBJ2-2; V: TRBV29-1
DNA: TGCGCCAGCAGCCAAGGGGTATTAGGGACAGAGAACACCGGGGAGCTGTTTTTT; CDR3: CASSQGVLGTENTGELFF; D: TRBD1; size: .; J: TRBJ2-2; V: TRBV4-3
DNA: TGTGCCAGTAGTCCTGACAGGGCGGGACAGCCCCAGCATTTT; CDR3: CASSPDRAGQPQHF; D: TRBD1; size: .; J: TRBJ1-5; V: TRBV19
DNA: TGTGCCAGCAGCCTCGGACAGGGTGACACTGAAGCTTTCTTT; CDR3: CASSLGQGDTEAFF; D: TRBD1; size: .; J: TRBJ1-1; V: TRBV7-9